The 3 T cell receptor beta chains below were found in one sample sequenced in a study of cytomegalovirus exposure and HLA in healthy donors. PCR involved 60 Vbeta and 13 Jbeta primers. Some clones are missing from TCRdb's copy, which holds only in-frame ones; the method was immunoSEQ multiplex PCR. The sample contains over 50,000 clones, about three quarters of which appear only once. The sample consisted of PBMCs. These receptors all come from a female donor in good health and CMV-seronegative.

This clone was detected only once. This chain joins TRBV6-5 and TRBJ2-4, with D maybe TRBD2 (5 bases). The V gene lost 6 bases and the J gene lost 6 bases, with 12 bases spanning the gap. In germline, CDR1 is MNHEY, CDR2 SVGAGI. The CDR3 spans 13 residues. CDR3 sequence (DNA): TGTGCCAGCAGCTGGGGAGTTGGAAACATTCAGTACTTC. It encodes CASSWGVGNIQYF.

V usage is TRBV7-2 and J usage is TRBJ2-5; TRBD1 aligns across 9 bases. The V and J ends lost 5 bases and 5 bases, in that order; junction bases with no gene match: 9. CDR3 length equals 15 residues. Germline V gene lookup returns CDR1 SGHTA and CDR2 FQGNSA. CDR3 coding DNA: TGTGCCAGCAGCATCCCACAGGGGGCCGGGGAGACCCAGTACTTC. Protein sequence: CASSIPQGAGETQYF.

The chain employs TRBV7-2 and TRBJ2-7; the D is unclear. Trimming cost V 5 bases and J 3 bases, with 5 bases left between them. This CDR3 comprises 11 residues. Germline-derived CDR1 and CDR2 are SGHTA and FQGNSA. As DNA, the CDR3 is TGTGCCAGCAGCAACTACTACGAGCAGTACTTC. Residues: CASSNYYEQYF.